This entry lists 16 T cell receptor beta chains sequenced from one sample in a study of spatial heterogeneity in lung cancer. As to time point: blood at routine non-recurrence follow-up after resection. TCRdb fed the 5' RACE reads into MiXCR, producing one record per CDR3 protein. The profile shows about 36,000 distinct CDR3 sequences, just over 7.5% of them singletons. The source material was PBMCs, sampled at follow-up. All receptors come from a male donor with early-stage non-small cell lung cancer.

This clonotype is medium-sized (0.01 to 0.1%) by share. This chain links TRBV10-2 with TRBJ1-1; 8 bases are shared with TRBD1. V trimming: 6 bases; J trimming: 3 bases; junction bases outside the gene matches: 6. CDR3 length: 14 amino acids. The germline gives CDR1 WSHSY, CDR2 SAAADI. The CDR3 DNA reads TGCGCCAGCAGGTTGGACAGGGCGTACACTGAAGCTTTCTTT. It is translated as CASRLDRAYTEAFF.

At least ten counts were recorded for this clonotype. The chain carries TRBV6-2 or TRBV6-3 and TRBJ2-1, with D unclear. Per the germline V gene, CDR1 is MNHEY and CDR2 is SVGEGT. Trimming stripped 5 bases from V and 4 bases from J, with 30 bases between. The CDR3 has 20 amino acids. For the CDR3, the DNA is TGTGCCAGCAGTCCGTCGTATATGAGCCGGGCCCGAGTAAAATACAATGAGCAGTTCTTC. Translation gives CASSPSYMSRARVKYNEQFF.

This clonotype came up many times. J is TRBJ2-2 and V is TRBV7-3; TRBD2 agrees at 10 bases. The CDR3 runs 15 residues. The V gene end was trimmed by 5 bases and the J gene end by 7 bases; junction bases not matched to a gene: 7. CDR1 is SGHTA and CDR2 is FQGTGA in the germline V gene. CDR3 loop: CASSPRLAGVGELFF. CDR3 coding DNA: TGTGCCAGCAGCCCCCGACTAGCGGGCGTCGGGGAGCTGTTTTTT.

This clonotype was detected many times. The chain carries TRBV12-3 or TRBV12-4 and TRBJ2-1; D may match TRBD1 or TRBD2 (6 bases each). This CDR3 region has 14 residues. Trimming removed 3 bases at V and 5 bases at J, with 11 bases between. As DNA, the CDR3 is TGTGCCAGCAGTTTTCCGGGGGCGGACAATGAGCAGTTCTTC. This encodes CASSFPGADNEQFF.

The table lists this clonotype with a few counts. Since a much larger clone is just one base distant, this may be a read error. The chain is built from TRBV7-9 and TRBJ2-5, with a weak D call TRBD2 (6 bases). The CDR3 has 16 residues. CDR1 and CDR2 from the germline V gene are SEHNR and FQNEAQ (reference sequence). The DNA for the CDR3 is TGTGTCAGCAGCCGAGGACTATTTTTGGGGCAAGAGACCCAGTACTTC. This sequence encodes CVSSRGLFLGQETQYF. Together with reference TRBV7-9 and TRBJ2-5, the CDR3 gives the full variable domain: DTGVSQNPRHKITKRGQNVTFRCDPISEHNRLYWYRQTLGQGPEFLTYFQNEAQLEKSRLLSDRFSAERPKGSFSTLEIQRTEQGDSAMYLCVSSRGLFLGQETQYFGPGTRLLVL.

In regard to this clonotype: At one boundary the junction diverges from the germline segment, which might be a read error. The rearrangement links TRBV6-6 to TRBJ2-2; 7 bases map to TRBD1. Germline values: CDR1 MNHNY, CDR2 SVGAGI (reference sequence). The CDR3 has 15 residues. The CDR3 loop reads CATSYRQGNTGELFF. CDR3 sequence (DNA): TGTGCCACCAGTTACCGACAGGGAAACACCGGGGAGCTGTTTTTT.

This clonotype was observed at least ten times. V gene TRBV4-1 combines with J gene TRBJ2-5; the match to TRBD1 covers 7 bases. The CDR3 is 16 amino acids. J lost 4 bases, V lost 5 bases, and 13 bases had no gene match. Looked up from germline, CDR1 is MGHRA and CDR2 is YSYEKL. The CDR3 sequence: CASSSSSGTARETQYF. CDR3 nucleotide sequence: TGCGCCAGCAGCTCCTCCTCCGGGACAGCGAGAGAGACCCAGTACTTC.

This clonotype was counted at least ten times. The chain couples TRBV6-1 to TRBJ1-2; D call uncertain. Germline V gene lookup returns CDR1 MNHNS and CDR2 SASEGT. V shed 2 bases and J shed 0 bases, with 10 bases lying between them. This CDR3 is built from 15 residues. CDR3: CASSEFVRTNYGYTF. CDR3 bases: TGTGCCAGCAGTGAATTTGTCAGGACTAACTATGGCTACACCTTC.

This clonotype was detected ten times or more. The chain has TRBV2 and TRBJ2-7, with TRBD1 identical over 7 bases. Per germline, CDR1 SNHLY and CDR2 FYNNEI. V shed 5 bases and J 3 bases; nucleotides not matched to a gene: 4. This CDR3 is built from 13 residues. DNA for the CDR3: TGTGCCAGCAGTACCGGGACAGACTACGAGCAGTACTTC. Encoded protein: CASSTGTDYEQYF.

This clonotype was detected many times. In DNA form, the CDR3 reads TGTGCCAGCAGAGGGCCTGGACTAGCGGGGGGGCGAAGAACCGGGGAGCTGTTTTTT. This codes for CASRGPGLAGGRRTGELFF. This rearrangement joins TRBV27 to TRBJ2-2; the match to TRBD2 covers 15 bases. Looked up from germline, CDR1 is MNHEY and CDR2 is SMNVEV (reference sequence). With V trimmed by 6 bases and J by 5 bases, 13 bases remained unmatched. This CDR3 is built from 19 residues.

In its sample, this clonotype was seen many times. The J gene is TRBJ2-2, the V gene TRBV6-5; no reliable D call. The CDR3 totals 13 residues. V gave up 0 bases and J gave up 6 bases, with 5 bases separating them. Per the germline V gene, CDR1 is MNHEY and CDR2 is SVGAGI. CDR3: CASSYSSPGELFF. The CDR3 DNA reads TGTGCCAGCAGTTACTCGAGTCCCGGGGAGCTGTTTTTT.

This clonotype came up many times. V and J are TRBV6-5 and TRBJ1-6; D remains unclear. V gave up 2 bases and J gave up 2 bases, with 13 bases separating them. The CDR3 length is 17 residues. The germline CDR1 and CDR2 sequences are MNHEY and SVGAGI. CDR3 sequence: CASSYTNSGAYNSPLHF. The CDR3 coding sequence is TGTGCCAGCAGTTACACAAACAGTGGAGCCTATAATTCACCCCTCCACTTT.

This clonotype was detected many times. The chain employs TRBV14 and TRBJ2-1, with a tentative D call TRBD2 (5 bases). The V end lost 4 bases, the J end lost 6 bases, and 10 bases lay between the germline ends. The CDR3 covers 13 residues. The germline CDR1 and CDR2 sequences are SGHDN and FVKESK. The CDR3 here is CASSRGLLNEQFF. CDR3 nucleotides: TGTGCCAGCAGCCGAGGACTCCTCAATGAGCAGTTCTTC.

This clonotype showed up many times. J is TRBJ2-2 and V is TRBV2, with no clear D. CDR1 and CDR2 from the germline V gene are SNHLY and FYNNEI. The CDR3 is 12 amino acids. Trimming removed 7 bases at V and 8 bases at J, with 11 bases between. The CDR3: CASIHTAGELFF. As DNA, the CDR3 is TGTGCCAGCATCCATACCGCTGGGGAGCTGTTTTTT.

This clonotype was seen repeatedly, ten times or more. The CDR3 is CASSPYRGTRVAEYF. In DNA, the CDR3 is TGTGCCAGCAGCCCTTACCGGGGAACCAGGGTGGCTGAGTACTTC. The V call is TRBV7-6, the J call TRBJ2-7, with D perhaps given as TRBD1 or TRBD2 (5 bases each). The CDR3 length is 15 residues. Germline V CDR1 and CDR2: SGHVS, FNYEAQ. The V end was cut by 5 bases, the J end by 11 bases, with 25 bases between.

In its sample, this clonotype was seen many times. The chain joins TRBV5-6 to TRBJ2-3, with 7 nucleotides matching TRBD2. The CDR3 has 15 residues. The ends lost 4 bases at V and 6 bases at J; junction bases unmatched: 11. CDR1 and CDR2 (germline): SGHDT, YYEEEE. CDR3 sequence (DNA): TGTGCCAGCAGCCAGCCGGGACTACCTTGGGATACGCAGTATTTT. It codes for CASSQPGLPWDTQYF.